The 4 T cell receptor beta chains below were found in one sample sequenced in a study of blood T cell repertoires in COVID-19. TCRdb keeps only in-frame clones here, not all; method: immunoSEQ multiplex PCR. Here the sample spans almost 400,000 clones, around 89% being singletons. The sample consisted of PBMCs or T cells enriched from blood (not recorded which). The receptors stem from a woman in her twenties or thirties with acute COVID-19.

The CDR3 reads CASSGGQERMYTF. DNA of the CDR3: TGTGCCAGCAGCGGCGGGCAGGAGCGAATGTACACCTTC. V is TRBV5-4 and J is TRBJ1-2; D call uncertain. The V gene lost 4 bases and the J gene lost 11 bases, with 18 bases spanning the gap. This CDR3 is built from 13 residues. Germline assignment: CDR1 SGHNT and CDR2 YYREEE (reference sequence).

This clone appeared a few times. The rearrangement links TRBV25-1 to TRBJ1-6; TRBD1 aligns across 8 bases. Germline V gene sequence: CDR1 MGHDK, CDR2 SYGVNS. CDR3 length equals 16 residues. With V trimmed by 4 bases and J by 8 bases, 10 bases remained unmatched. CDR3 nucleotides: TGTGCCAGCAGTGTTCTTTCCGGGACAGGTCATTCACCCCTCCACTTT. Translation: CASSVLSGTGHSPLHF.

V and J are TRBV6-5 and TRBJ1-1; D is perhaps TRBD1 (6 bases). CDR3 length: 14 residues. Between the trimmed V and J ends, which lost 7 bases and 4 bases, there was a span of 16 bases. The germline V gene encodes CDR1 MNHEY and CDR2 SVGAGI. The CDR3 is CASTGTGLSTEAFF. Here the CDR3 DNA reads TGTGCCAGCACAGGAACAGGGCTGAGCACTGAAGCTTTCTTT.

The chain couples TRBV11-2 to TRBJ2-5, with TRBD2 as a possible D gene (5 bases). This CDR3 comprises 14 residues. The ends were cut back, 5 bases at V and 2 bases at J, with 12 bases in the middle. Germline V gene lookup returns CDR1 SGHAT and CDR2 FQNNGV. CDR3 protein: CASSAAGKQETQYF. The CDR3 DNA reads TGTGCCAGCAGCGCGGCCGGGAAGCAAGAGACCCAGTACTTC.